This T cell receptor (beta chain) is from a study of blood T cells in healthy people across ages. This clonotype was found a few times. It was with a sample-barcoded 5' primer and a J-beta primer mix that a second PCR of roughly 7 to 12 cycles was run. TCRdb re-called the 5' RACE reads through MiXCR, storing one row per CDR3 protein. Of roughly 1,700,000 distinct CDR3 sequences listed, under 30% are singletons. Each donor's blood draw was approximately 10 milliliters of peripheral blood. The germline V and J ends were trimmed by 0 bases and 5 bases, with 5 bases remaining between them. Looked up from germline, CDR1 is GTSNPN and CDR2 is SVGIG (reference sequence). The CDR3 is 12 amino acids.

This sequence was found in a woman between 25 and 40 years old in good health. Sequences were obtained from blood. This sequence joins TRBV30 and TRBJ2-1; no reliable D call. The CDR3: CAWSVLNNEQFF. Here the CDR3 DNA reads TGTGCCTGGAGTGTCCTCAACAATGAGCAGTTCTTC.